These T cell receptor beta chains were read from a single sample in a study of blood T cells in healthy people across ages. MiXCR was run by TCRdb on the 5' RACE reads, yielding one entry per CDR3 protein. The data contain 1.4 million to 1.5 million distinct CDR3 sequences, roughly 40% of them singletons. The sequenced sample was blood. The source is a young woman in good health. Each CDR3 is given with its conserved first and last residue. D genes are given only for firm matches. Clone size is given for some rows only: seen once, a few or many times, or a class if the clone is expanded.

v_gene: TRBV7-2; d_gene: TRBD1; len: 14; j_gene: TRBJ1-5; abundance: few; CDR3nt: TGTGCCAGCAGCACCCGACAGGGATCCCAGCCCCAGCATTTT; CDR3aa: CASSTRQGSQPQHF
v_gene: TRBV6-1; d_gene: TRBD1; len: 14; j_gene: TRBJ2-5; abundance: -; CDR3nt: TGTGCCAGCATTTTAGGACAGGGGGCCGAGACCCAGTACTTC; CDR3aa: CASILGQGAETQYF
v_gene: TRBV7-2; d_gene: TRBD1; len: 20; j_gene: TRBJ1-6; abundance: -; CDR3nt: TGTGCCAGCAGCCCACTAAGTCGGAGGAGGGGGCTCGTTTTTAATTCACCCCTCCACTTT; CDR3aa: CASSPLSRRRGLVFNSPLHF
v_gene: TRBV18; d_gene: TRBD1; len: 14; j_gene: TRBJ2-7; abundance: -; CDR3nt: TGTGCCAGCCCACGCGACAGGGGTACGTACGAGCAGTACTTC; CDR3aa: CASPRDRGTYEQYF
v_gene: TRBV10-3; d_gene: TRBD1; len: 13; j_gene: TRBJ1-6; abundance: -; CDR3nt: TGTGCCATCACTCTGGACAGGAATTCACCCCTCCACTTT; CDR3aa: CAITLDRNSPLHF
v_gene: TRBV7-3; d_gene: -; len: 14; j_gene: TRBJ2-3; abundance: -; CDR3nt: TGTGCCAGCAGCACAACTGGGGGAATCGATACGCAGTATTTT; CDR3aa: CASSTTGGIDTQYF
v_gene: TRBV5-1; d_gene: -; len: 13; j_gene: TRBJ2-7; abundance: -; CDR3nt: TGCGCCACTGCTTCGGGGTCATACAATGAGCAGTACTTC; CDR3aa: CATASGSYNEQYF
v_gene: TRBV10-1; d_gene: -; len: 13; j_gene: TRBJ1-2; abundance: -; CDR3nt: TGCGCCAGCAGTGGCACCAACCTGGAAGGCTACACCTTC; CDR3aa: CASSGTNLEGYTF
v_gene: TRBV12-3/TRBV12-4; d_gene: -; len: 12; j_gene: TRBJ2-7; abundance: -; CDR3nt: TGTGCCAGCAGTTTCCAGGGGAGAGAGCAGTACTTC; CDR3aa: CASSFQGREQYF
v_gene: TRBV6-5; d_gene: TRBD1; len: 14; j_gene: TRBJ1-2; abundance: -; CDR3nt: TGTGCCAGCAGTCCCAGGGGGCGAGGGTATGGCTACACCTTC; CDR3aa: CASSPRGRGYGYTF
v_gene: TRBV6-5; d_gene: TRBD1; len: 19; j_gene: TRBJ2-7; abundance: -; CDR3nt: TGTGCCAACAGTTACTCGCCGGGACAGGTATTTGGGGGCTCCTACGAGCAGTACTTC; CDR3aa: CANSYSPGQVFGGSYEQYF
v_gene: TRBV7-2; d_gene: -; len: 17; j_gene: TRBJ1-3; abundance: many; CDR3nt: TGTGCCAGCAGCTTAGCTACGACAGTGGGCTCTGGAAACACCATATATTTT; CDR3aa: CASSLATTVGSGNTIYF
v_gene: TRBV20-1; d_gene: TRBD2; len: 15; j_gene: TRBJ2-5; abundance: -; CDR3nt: TGCAGTGCTAGAGCTATAGCGGGAGCGGTGGAGACCCAGTACTTC; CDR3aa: CSARAIAGAVETQYF
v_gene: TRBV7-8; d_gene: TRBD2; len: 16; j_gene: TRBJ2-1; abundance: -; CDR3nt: TGTGCCAGCAGCGGGGCTAGCGGGAGGACCGACAATGAGCAGTTCTTC; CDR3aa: CASSGASGRTDNEQFF
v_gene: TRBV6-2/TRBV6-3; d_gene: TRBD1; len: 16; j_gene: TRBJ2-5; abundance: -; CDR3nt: TGTGCCAGCAGTTACGGGGACAGGGGTAACCAAGAGACCCAGTACTTC; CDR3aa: CASSYGDRGNQETQYF
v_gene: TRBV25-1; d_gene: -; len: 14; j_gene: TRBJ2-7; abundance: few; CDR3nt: TGTGCCAGCAGTGAATCGTCAAAGGGTAGGGACCAGTACTTC; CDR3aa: CASSESSKGRDQYF
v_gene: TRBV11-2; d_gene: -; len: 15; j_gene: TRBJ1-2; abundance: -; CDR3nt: TGTGCCAGCAGCTTAGCGGGGGACTGGGGCGGCGGCTACACCTTC; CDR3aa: CASSLAGDWGGGYTF
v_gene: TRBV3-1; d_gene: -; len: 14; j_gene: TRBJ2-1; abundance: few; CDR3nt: TGTGCCAGCAGCCTCTTGGGGGGGCTCGATGAGCAGTTCTTC; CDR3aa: CASSLLGGLDEQFF
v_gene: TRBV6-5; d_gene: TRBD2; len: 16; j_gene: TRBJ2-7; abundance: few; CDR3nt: TGTGCCAGCAGTTTCCAACTAGCGGGGGGCCTCTACGAGCAGTACTTC; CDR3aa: CASSFQLAGGLYEQYF
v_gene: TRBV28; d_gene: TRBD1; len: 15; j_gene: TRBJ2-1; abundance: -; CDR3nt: TGTGCCAGCAGTTTAGGGACAGGGTTCTACAATGAGCAGTTCTTC; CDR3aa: CASSLGTGFYNEQFF
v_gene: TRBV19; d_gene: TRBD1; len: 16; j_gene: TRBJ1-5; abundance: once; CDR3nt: TGTGCCAGTAGTATAGGCCGCGGGACAGGTAATCAGCCCCAGCATTTT; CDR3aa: CASSIGRGTGNQPQHF
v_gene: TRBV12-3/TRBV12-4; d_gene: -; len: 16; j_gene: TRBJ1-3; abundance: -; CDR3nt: TGTGCCAGCAGTCAACACGCAGGGGATACTGGAAACACCATATATTTT; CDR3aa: CASSQHAGDTGNTIYF
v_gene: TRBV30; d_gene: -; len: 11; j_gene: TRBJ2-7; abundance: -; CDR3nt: TGTGCCTGGAGTGCTGCCTACGAGCAGTACTTC; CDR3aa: CAWSAAYEQYF